This entry features one T cell receptor (beta chain) sequence. This clone's antigen is unknown. No base qualities exist here, and no much larger clone lies one base off it. The immunoSEQ Assay, a bias-controlled multiplex PCR, was used to amplify TCRbeta CDR3 regions from genomic DNA. As for the original processing: The number of nucleated cells in each sample was estimated by amplification of reference gene primers within the assay. Sequence reads were collapsed and filtered to measure the absolute abundance of every unique TCRbeta CDR3 rearrangement. For each sample, productive Simpson clonality was calculated as the square root of Simpson's diversity index across productive rearrangements. The clones in this table, taken by TCRdb from immuneACCESS, are in-frame only. Not every clone is retained; where verified, under half of the shortfall comes from an unresolved V gene, and the cause of the rest is unknown. The V and J calls and the clone size are those of that table, but D and trimming were determined from the DNA. This sample lists 50,000 to 65,000 clones; 70% to 90% were detected once. The ten largest clones capture approximately 15% of the sample.

Whole blood was collected in K2EDTA tubes by collaborating institutions according to the institutions' own protocols. For TCRbeta analysis, collaborators shipped samples as frozen whole blood, isolated PBMCs, or DNA extracted from either of those sample types. The data derive from a study of blood T cell repertoires in COVID-19 (dated by TCRdb to between 2020 and 2021). The study in broad terms: Samples covering the acute and convalescent phases of COVID-19 were provided by collaborators in the United States, Italy and Spain. The prospective study material was composed of cDNA or gDNA derived from T cells, B-cell-depleted T cells, or PBMCs. Subjects who had been exposed to COVID-19, were actively infected with it, or had recovered from it provided the deeply sampled blood TCRbeta repertoires that made up the dataset. The repertoires were released in a freely available public database meant as a resource for research on the immune response to SARS-CoV-2. The samples were drawn from two sources: the first 160 participants of the ongoing ImmuneRACE study, and 1,000 to 1,500 subjects contributed by 6 global collaborators. A de-identified subject ID, COVID-19 status, age in years and sex were almost always included in the sample metadata. Where available, HLA class I and class II types were taken from metadata supplied by the sample provider and were not determined by assay-based typing. Findings and caveats that apply to the study as a whole: The amount of clinical and demographic metadata varied by source and participant and was provided uncurated.

This clonotype was obtained from a human donor in a cohort sampled during active COVID-19. The sequenced material came from peripheral blood.

The CDR3: CASRGGQGNFEQYF. The DNA sequence is as follows: TGCGCCAGCAGGGGTGGACAGGGCAATTTCGAGCAGTACTTC. The rearrangement joined TRBV5-1 to TRBJ2-7, with 8 middle bases fitting TRBD1. V ends up 5 bases short and J 6 bases short, with an unmatched junction base count of 10. In the germline V gene, CDR1 corresponds to SGHRS and CDR2 to YFSETQ. From cysteine to phenylalanine, the CDR3 is 14 amino acids long. Of all the DNA, just the CDR3 is kept, 42 bases in frame from base 1.